This T cell receptor (beta chain) was found in a study of blood T cell repertoires in COVID-19. Study-level background: Specimens from acute and convalescent COVID-19 originated in the United States, Italy and Spain. From T cells, B-cell-depleted T cells, or PBMCs came the material, which was cDNA or gDNA.

This CDR3 contains 15 residues. The V end lost 0 bases, the J end lost 2 bases, and 11 bases lay between the germline ends. Germline values: CDR1 SGHRS, CDR2 YFSETQ. Original data processing: Researchers report that nucleated cell counts were estimated from reference gene primer amplification. Sequencing used immunoSEQ multiplex PCR; TCRdb keeps in-frame clones, though not all of them. V, J and clone size are taken as reported in that table, and D and trimming were inferred from the DNA itself. The sample lists 64,000 or so clones; 82% were seen once. The clonotype comes from a human donor in a cohort sampled during active COVID-19. The V gene is TRBV5-1, the J gene TRBJ1-2, with D possibly TRBD1 on 5 matching bases. Input material: peripheral blood. The CDR3 nucleotides are TGCGCCAGCAGCTTGGCACAGGCGAGCAACTATGGCTACACCTTC. This codes for CASSLAQASNYGYTF.